The 10 T cell receptor beta chains in this list originate from one sample, sequenced in a study of blood T cell repertoires in COVID-19. Using immunoSEQ multiplex PCR, the repertoire was profiled, and TCRdb retains in-frame clones only, with some absent. This sample has approximately 180,000 clones; 70% to 90% occur once, and the top ten carry nearly 2.5%. The material sequenced was peripheral blood. The receptors come from a man in his forties with active or convalescent COVID-19.

This clone was seen a handful of times. The chain links TRBV29-1 to TRBJ1-1, with a tentative D call TRBD1 (6 bases). The CDR3 consists of 17 residues. Trimming removed 6 bases at V and 0 bases at J, with 23 bases between. Germline V lookup: CDR1 SQVTM, CDR2 ANQGSEA. CDR3 in amino acids: CSVSPPGGGALNTEAFF. In DNA, the CDR3 is TGCAGCGTATCCCCTCCGGGTGGGGGGGCCTTGAACACTGAAGCTTTCTTT.

This clone was seen a few times. The CDR3 DNA reads TGTGCCAGCAGTTTTGGAGGGACTGAAGCTTTCTTT. This translates into CASSFGGTEAFF. The chain joins TRBV12-3 or TRBV12-4 to TRBJ1-1; no clear D. Trimming pared 3 bases from V and 5 bases from J, leaving 7 bases between. The CDR3 spans 12 residues.

The chain has TRBV28 and TRBJ1-4, with 11 bases matching TRBD1. The V gene end was trimmed by 6 bases and the J gene end by 5 bases; junction bases not matched to a gene: 5. CDR3 length equals 15 residues. Germline V gives CDR1 MDHEN, CDR2 SYDVKM. The CDR3 nucleotides are TGTGCCAGCAGACCGGGGGACAGGGGGAATGAAAAACTGTTTTTT. Residues: CASRPGDRGNEKLFF.

Regarding this clone: The same CDR3 is also encoded by other DNA sequences in this sample. This chain connects TRBV2 to TRBJ1-1; perhaps TRBD1 as D (5 bases). V dropped 5 bases and J dropped 1 base, with 8 bases sitting between them. This CDR3 contains 13 residues. Germline CDR1 reads SNHLY; CDR2 reads FYNNEI. The chain's CDR3 is CASSTGENTEAFF. DNA for the CDR3: TGTGCCAGCAGTACGGGGGAGAACACTGAAGCTTTCTTT.

This clone showed up just a few times. The chain couples TRBV11-2 to TRBJ1-1, with a possible D match to TRBD1 (5 bases). CDR1 SGHAT and CDR2 FQNNGV come from the germline V gene. CDR3 length equals 15 residues. Trimming cost V 2 bases and J 3 bases, with 13 bases left between them. CDR3 sequence: CASSLMVGGDTEAFF. The CDR3 DNA sequence: TGTGCCAGCAGCTTAATGGTCGGGGGAGACACTGAAGCTTTCTTT.

This clone was seen a single time. The rearrangement links TRBV7-3 to TRBJ2-2; a weak D match, TRBD1 (5 bases). CDR1 and CDR2 (germline): SGHTA, FQGTGA. The length of the CDR3 is 16 residues. The V end lost 4 bases, the J end lost 1 base, and 13 bases lay between the germline ends. The CDR3 DNA reads TGTGCCAGCAGCTCCCGACAGATTCAGAACACCGGGGAGCTGTTTTTT. It translates to CASSSRQIQNTGELFF.

This clone has a single count. This chain joins TRBV24-1 and TRBJ2-1, with D hard to call. The V and J ends lost 0 bases and 0 bases respectively, with 5 bases between them. The CDR3 has 15 residues. CDR1 KGHDR and CDR2 SFDVKD come from the germline V gene. The CDR3: CATSDLTSSYNEQFF. In nucleotides, the CDR3 is TGTGCCACCAGTGATTTGACGAGCTCCTACAATGAGCAGTTCTTC.

V and J are TRBV21-1 and TRBJ1-1. TRBV21-1 is listed as a pseudogene. The CDR3 covers 13 residues. The CDR3 region has the DNA TGTGCCTGCTCGGGTGGAGAGGACACTGAAGCTTTCTTT. Amino acids: CACSGGEDTEAFF.

The CDR3 region is CASSVLQGQQFF. In DNA form, the CDR3 reads TGTGCCAGCAGTGTCCTTCAGGGACAACAGTTCTTC. The chain uses TRBV7-2 and TRBJ2-1; D is possibly TRBD1 (6 bases). The V and J ends lost 6 bases and 13 bases respectively, with 16 bases between them. Per the germline V gene, CDR1 is SGHTA and CDR2 is FQGNSA. There are 12 residues in the CDR3.

The chain employs TRBV30 and TRBJ2-1; TRBD1 agrees at 7 bases. The V gene end was trimmed by 4 bases and the J gene end by 2 bases; junction bases not matched to a gene: 8. CDR3 length: 15 amino acids. Germline CDR1 reads GTSNPN; CDR2 reads SVGIG (reference sequence). CDR3 loop: CAWTPTGPTYNEQFF. In DNA form, the CDR3 reads TGTGCCTGGACCCCGACAGGGCCCACCTACAATGAGCAGTTCTTC.